This T cell receptor beta chain was profiled in a study of OX40 agonist ivuxolimab in advanced cancers. Study-level information: Patients received ivuxolimab, an agonistic anti-OX40 (CD134) antibody. Melanoma, hepatocellular carcinoma, head and neck or renal cell cancer occurred in dose-escalation patients. Patients were dosed intravenously with ivuxolimab at 0.01 to 10 mg/kg every 2 weeks.

CDR3 length equals 15 residues. Trimming removed 6 bases from V and 7 bases from J, with 19 bases in between. Germline CDR1 MNHNY, CDR2 SVGAGI (reference sequence). Libraries were prepared by immunoSEQ multiplex PCR; TCRdb keeps only in-frame clonotypes and omits some of them. The data show roughly 66,000 clones, roughly four fifths seen once. Sequenced material: CD4+ or CD8+ T cells sorted from blood, taken in a trial of the OX40 agonist ivuxolimab. This TCR derives from an adult with an advanced solid tumor such as melanoma, head and neck, liver or kidney cancer. The chain uses TRBV6-6 and TRBJ1-5; D is perhaps TRBD1 (5 bases). In nucleotides, the CDR3 is TGTGCCAGCAGCCTCACAGGCCCCTCGTCCCAGCCCCAGCATTTT. Translation: CASSLTGPSSQPQHF.